The T cell receptor (beta chain) under discussion was sequenced for a study of OX40 agonist ivuxolimab in advanced cancers. Study in general: Patients were infused with ivuxolimab every 2 weeks at 0.01 to 10 mg/kg. Study observations and caveats: With doses of 0.1 to 3.0 mg/kg, CD4+ and CD8+ blood T cells had undergone clonal expansion by week 6.

Germline-derived CDR1 and CDR2 are SGHRS and YFSETQ. The CDR3 consists of 15 residues. The trim removed 4 bases at V and 1 base at J, leaving 6 bases unmatched. Measured with immunoSEQ multiplex PCR; TCRdb has only the in-frame clones, and not every one. The sample includes around 90,000 clones, about 87% seen only once; the top ten take about 7.2%. A remark on this clone: The antigen is unknown.

The V gene is TRBV5-1, the J gene TRBJ1-1, with 8 positions matching TRBD1. The receptor comes from an adult with an advanced solid tumor such as melanoma, head and neck, liver or kidney cancer. The sequencing here drew on CD4+ or CD8+ T cells sorted from blood, taken in a trial of the OX40 agonist ivuxolimab. CDR3 protein: CASSTRQGRNTEAFF. CDR3 nucleotides: TGCGCCAGCAGCACGAGACAGGGGAGGAACACTGAAGCTTTCTTT.